These 17 T cell receptor beta chains share one sample of origin, sequenced in a study of CD8+ T cells in alopecia areata. The CD4+ cells of several biomarker-study patients went through sorting. This sorting yielded CD25+CD127- cells. After isolation, RNA underwent reverse transcription to generate cDNA as the sequencing template. Assay used: immunoSEQ multiplex PCR; TCRdb lists only in-frame clones, some missing. The sample comprises roughly 20,000 clones, roughly 62% of which are singletons, and roughly 4.5% rests with the top ten. Sequenced material: CD4+ Tregs sorted from blood. These receptors were obtained from a human donor with alopecia areata.

The chain uses TRBV6-6 and TRBJ2-2; tentative D call: TRBD1 (6 bases). This CDR3 contains 16 residues. V was cut by 2 bases and J by 1 base, with 11 bases left in between. The germline V gene has CDR1 MNHNY and CDR2 SVGAGI (reference sequence). Here the CDR3 reads CASSYPGHGNTGELFF. The CDR3 DNA follows: TGTGCCAGCAGTTACCCGGGACACGGGAACACCGGGGAGCTGTTTTTT.

The chain is built from TRBV19 and TRBJ2-7; weak D call: TRBD1 (6 bases). From germline, CDR1 is LNHDA and CDR2 SQIVND (reference sequence). This CDR3 region has 12 residues. Trimming took off 6 bases at V and 4 bases at J, with 10 bases between the two ends. This CDR3 reads CASSPDSYEQYF. DNA for the CDR3: TGTGCCAGTAGCCCGGACAGTTACGAGCAGTACTTC.

The chain carries TRBV7-2 and TRBJ1-5, with 8 positions matching TRBD1. The CDR3 covers 16 residues. Germline-derived CDR1 and CDR2 are SGHTA and FQGNSA. Trimming cost V 6 bases and J 0 bases; bases outside gene matches: 7. This chain's CDR3 is CASRAGTGYSNQPQHF. DNA of the CDR3: TGTGCCAGCAGAGCCGGGACAGGTTATAGCAATCAGCCCCAGCATTTT.

This chain links TRBV7-9 with TRBJ2-5, with 7 positions matching TRBD2. Germline CDR1 and CDR2: SEHNR and FQNEAQ (reference sequence). The CDR3 spans 15 residues. The J segment lost 2 bases and the V segment lost 5 bases, leaving 8 bases of the junction unmatched. The CDR3 loop reads CASSINNGGQETQYF. For the CDR3, the DNA is TGTGCCAGCAGCATAAATAACGGGGGGCAAGAGACCCAGTACTTC.

This rearrangement joins TRBV5-1 to TRBJ2-1; 13 positions match TRBD2. The CDR3 runs 15 residues. The V gene's germline CDR1 is SGHRS and CDR2 YFSETQ. J was trimmed by 9 bases and V by 4 bases; bases with no gene match: 7. The CDR3: CASSQTSGGAAEQFF. The CDR3 DNA sequence: TGCGCCAGCAGCCAAACTAGCGGGGGGGCCGCTGAGCAGTTCTTC.

V and J are TRBV20-1 and TRBJ2-3; D gene unclear. Germline V gene sequence: CDR1 DFQATT, CDR2 SNEGSKA (reference sequence). The CDR3 is 10 residues long. Trimming took 3 bases from V and 5 from J, leaving 3 bases between them. The CDR3 DNA reads TGCAGTGCTAGGAAAGATACGCAGTATTTT. It yields the protein CSARKDTQYF.

The chain joins TRBV18 to TRBJ2-7; 15 bases align to TRBD2. CDR1 and CDR2 (germline): KGHSH, LQKENI. The V gene end was trimmed by 5 bases and the J gene end by 3 bases; junction bases not matched to a gene: 8. The CDR3 is made up of 17 amino acids. CDR3 region: CASSNAPGLAGGYEQYF. CDR3 DNA sequence: TGTGCCAGCTCAAACGCACCGGGACTAGCGGGAGGCTACGAGCAGTACTTC.

The chain recombines TRBV30 with TRBJ2-3, with D tentatively TRBD2 (5 bases). This CDR3 contains 15 residues. Per the germline V gene, CDR1 is GTSNPN and CDR2 is SVGIG (reference sequence). V lost 0 bases, J lost 5 bases, and 15 bases lay in between. The CDR3 reads CAWSVFGDRGDTQYF. CDR3 bases: TGTGCCTGGAGTGTATTCGGGGATCGGGGAGATACGCAGTATTTT.

The J gene is TRBJ1-4, the V gene TRBV19; perhaps TRBD1 as D (6 bases). This CDR3 has 15 amino acids. Trimming stripped 1 base from V and 0 bases from J, with 6 bases between. Germline V gene sequence: CDR1 LNHDA, CDR2 SQIVND (reference sequence). The CDR3 DNA follows: TGTGCCAGTAGTATAGGGACAGCAACTAATGAAAAACTGTTTTTT. Translation: CASSIGTATNEKLFF. The whole variable domain, remainder taken from reference TRBV19 and TRBJ1-4, is DGGITQSPKYLFRKEGQNVTLSCEQNLNHDAMYWYRQDPGQGLRLIYYSQIVNDFQKGDIAEGYSVSREKKESFPLTVTSAQKNPTAFYLCASSIGTATNEKLFFGSGTQLSVL.

The genes are TRBV28 and TRBJ1-3, with unresolved D. CDR3 length equals 13 residues. Germline CDR1 MDHEN, CDR2 SYDVKM. V was clipped by 7 bases and J by 3 bases, with 10 bases between them. CDR3: CASTGKNGNTIYF. DNA of the CDR3: TGTGCCAGCACGGGGAAGAATGGAAACACCATATATTTT.

The CDR3 coding sequence is TGTGCCAGCAGTCTTTTCGGACAGGGCTACGAGCAGTACTTC. Its translation is CASSLFGQGYEQYF. V is TRBV7-2 and J is TRBJ2-7; 8 nucleotides line up with TRBD1. Trimming cost V 6 bases and J 3 bases; bases outside gene matches: 7. Germline loops: CDR1 SGHTA, CDR2 FQGNSA. The CDR3 is made up of 14 amino acids.

The gene calls are TRBV9 and TRBJ2-5; 7 positions agree with TRBD2. The CDR3 spans 18 residues. The J segment lost 5 bases and the V segment lost 0 bases, leaving 16 bases of the junction unmatched. Germline V gives CDR1 SGDLS, CDR2 YYNGEE. As DNA, the CDR3 is TGTGCCAGCAGCGTAGACCTCAGCGGCGGGAGTAGATTGGAGACCCAGTACTTC. It is translated as CASSVDLSGGSRLETQYF.

The CDR3 loop reads CGVGDRITYEQYF. CDR3 nucleotide sequence: TGTGGAGTGGGGGACAGGATAACCTACGAGCAGTACTTC. The chain is built from TRBV7-8 and TRBJ2-7; 8 nucleotides agree with TRBD1. Germline V gives CDR1 SGHVS, CDR2 FQNEAQ. CDR3 length equals 13 residues.

The chain uses TRBV28 and TRBJ2-1; 7 nucleotides align to TRBD1. This CDR3 has 17 residues. Per the germline V gene, CDR1 is MDHEN and CDR2 is SYDVKM. The ends lost 6 bases at V and 4 bases at J; junction bases unmatched: 15. DNA for the CDR3: TGTGCCAGCAGAGAACCGCCCCCGGGACAGATATACAATGAGCAGTTCTTC. Its translation is CASREPPPGQIYNEQFF.

The CDR3 spells CASRFAGAYEQYF. The CDR3 DNA sequence: TGTGCCAGCCGCTTTGCGGGGGCCTACGAGCAGTACTTC. The V gene is TRBV28, the J gene TRBJ2-7; 7 bases are a match to TRBD2. V lost 8 bases and J lost 2; bases outside the gene matches: 6. Germline lookup yields CDR1 MDHEN and CDR2 SYDVKM. This CDR3 has 13 amino acids.

This clone appeared a few times. The rearrangement joins TRBV13 to TRBJ2-6, with 7 bases identical to TRBD1. Germline trimming cut 4 bases from V and 4 bases from J; bases unmatched to any gene: 10. Germline V gene lookup returns CDR1 PRHDT and CDR2 FYEKMQ (reference sequence). The CDR3 has 17 amino acids. This chain's CDR3 is CASSSPGQRAGANVLTF. CDR3 nucleotide sequence: TGTGCCAGCAGCTCACCGGGACAGAGGGCCGGGGCCAACGTCCTGACTTTC.

This clone was seen a single time. The V call is TRBV4-1, the J call TRBJ1-5; 9 bases fit TRBD1. The CDR3 extends over 14 amino acids. V shed 10 bases and J 1 base; nucleotides not matched to a gene: 5. CDR1 and CDR2 (germline): MGHRA, YSYEKL. The CDR3 DNA follows: TGCGCCACCGTAGGACAGGGGAGCAATCAGCCCCAGCATTTT. Its translation is CATVGQGSNQPQHF.